The clone carrying this T cell receptor beta chain was detected only a few times. Germline values: CDR1 MDHEN, CDR2 SYDVKM. The CDR3 is 13 residues long. V lost 2 bases and J lost 8, with 12 bases in between. The data are from a study of blood T cell repertoires in COVID-19. About the study: From T cells, B-cell-depleted T cells, or PBMCs came the material, which was cDNA or gDNA.

Using immunoSEQ multiplex PCR, the repertoire was profiled, and TCRdb retains in-frame clones only, with some absent. The profile shows over 85,000 clones, around 87% of them singletons. The chain links TRBV28 to TRBJ1-2, with no clear D. Sequencing used peripheral blood. This clonotype was obtained from a human donor with acute or convalescent COVID-19. The donor label of this sample is uncertain. The CDR3 protein is CASSLGSPGGYTF. CDR3 bases: TGTGCCAGCAGTTTAGGCAGCCCGGGGGGCTACACCTTC.